What follows is one T cell receptor (beta chain) and its context. The CDR3 goes on 3 residues after the read ends, and that part is filled in from the germline J gene. This entry comes from a study of T cells in women clearing cervical HPV infection. Each participant carried one incident cervical HPV16 infection only. immunoSEQ multiplex PCR used an average of roughly 1,300 ng genomic DNA. Here immunoSEQ multiplex PCR was the method, and the copy in TCRdb shows in-frame clones only, minus some. This sample lists tens of thousands of clones; its ten largest clones have under 8%. The CDR3 has 16 residues. J lost 4 bases, V lost 6 bases, and 9 bases had no gene match. Germline-derived CDR1 and CDR2 are KGHSH and LQKENI.

The chain recombines TRBV18 with TRBJ2-6; TRBD1 agrees at 7 bases. This clonotype originated in a woman between 18 and 70 years old with a cervical HPV16 infection that either progressed to CIN3+ or cleared (not recorded which). Source material: blood buffy coat. The CDR3 is CASSPTGVGGANVLTF. CDR3 DNA (partial): TGTGCCAGCTCGCCAACAGGGGTTGGAGGGGCCAACGTC.